Here is one T cell receptor beta chain with its context. Trimming removed 6 bases at V and 0 bases at J, with 13 bases between. Germline loops: CDR1 MNHEY, CDR2 SVGAGI. This CDR3 comprises 15 residues. This sample is drawn from a study of blood T cell repertoires in COVID-19. Turning to the study itself: Sources were T cells, B-cell-depleted T cells, or PBMCs; the material itself was cDNA or gDNA.

Original data processing: Amplification of reference gene primers was used by the study to estimate nucleated cell counts. Using immunoSEQ multiplex PCR, the repertoire was profiled, and TCRdb retains in-frame clones only, with some absent. The V and J calls and clone size were taken over from that table, and D and trimming were inferred from the DNA. This sample has 77,000 or so clones; 74% occur once, and the top ten carry approximately 2.8%. The origin of this receptor is a human donor with acute or convalescent COVID-19. The donor label of this sample is uncertain. The chain is built from TRBV6-5 and TRBJ2-3; D possibly corresponds to TRBD2 (5 bases). Sequencing was done on a sample of peripheral blood. CDR3 region: CASRTSRTSTDTQYF. CDR3 nucleotide sequence: TGTGCCAGCAGAACCTCCAGGACTAGCACAGATACGCAGTATTTT.